This T cell receptor (beta chain) originates from a study of shared clonotypes between healthy human individuals. From germline, CDR1 is KGHSH and CDR2 LQKENI. With V trimmed by 4 bases and J by 7 bases, 2 bases remained unmatched. CDR3 size: 13 residues. Profiling relied on immunoSEQ multiplex PCR, and the TCRdb table lists in-frame clones only, not all of them. The sample contains about 680,000 clones, 60% to 75% of which appear only once. Material: memory CD4+ T cells sorted from blood. Subset meaning: CD45RA-negative fraction. This rearrangement joins TRBV18 to TRBJ2-7; 12 bases are a match to TRBD2. This clonotype was sampled from a woman aged 25 to 39 in good health. The DNA of the CDR3 is TGTGCCAGCTCACGGACTAGCGGGGAAGAGCAGTACTTC. Its protein product is CASSRTSGEEQYF.